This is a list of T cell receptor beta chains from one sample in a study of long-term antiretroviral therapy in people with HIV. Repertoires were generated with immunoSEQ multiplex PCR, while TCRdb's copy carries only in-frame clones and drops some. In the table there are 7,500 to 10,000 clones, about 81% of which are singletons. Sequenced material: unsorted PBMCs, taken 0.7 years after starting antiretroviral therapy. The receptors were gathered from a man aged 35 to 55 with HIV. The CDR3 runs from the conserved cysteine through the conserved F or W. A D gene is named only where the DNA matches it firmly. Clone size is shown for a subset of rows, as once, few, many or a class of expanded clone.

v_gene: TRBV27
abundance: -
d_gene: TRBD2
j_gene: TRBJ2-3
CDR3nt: TGTGCCACCTCACCCACTACTAGCGGTACGTCAGATACGCAGTATTTT
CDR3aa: CATSPTTSGTSDTQYF

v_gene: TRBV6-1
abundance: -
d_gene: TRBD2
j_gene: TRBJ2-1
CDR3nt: TGTGCCAGCAGTGAAGGGACTAGCGGGAGCAATGAGCAGTTCTTC
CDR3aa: CASSEGTSGSNEQFF

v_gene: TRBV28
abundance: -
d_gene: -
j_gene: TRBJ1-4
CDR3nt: TGTGCCAGCAGTTCGCCCCGGCCACAGAAGTCAACTAATGAAAAACTGTTTTTT
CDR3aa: CASSSPRPQKSTNEKLFF

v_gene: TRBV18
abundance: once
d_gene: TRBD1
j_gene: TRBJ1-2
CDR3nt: TGTGCCAGCTCACCCCCGACAGGGGAGCCTGGCTACACCTTC
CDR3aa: CASSPPTGEPGYTF

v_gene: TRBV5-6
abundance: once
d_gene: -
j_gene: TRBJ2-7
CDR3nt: TGTGCCAGCAGCTTCTTGGGGCCAGTCTACGAGCAGTACTTC
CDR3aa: CASSFLGPVYEQYF

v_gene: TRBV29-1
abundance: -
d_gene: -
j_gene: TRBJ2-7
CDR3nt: TGCAGCGTTCGTATGTCTCTCGCAGGTCAGGGTGAGCAGTACTTC
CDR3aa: CSVRMSLAGQGEQYF

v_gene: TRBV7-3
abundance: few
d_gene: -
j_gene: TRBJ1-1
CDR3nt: TGTGCCAGCAGCTTATACGCGAACACTGAAGCTTTCTTT
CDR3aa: CASSLYANTEAFF

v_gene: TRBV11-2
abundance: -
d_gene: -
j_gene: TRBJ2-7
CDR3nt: TGTGCCAGCAGCTTAGGTTCTGAGCAGTACTTC
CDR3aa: CASSLGSEQYF

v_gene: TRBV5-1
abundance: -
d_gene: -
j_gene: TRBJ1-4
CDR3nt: TGCGCCAGCAGCTTGGCGGCAGGGACTGAAAAACTGTTTTTT
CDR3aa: CASSLAAGTEKLFF

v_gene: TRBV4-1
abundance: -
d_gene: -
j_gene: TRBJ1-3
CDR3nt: TGCGCCAGCAGCCAAAGCCTATCAAGCTCTGGAAACACCATATATTTT
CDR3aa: CASSQSLSSSGNTIYF

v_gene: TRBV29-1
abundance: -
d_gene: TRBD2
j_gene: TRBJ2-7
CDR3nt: TGCAGCGTTGTCTCACTAGCGGGCTACGAGCAGTACTTC
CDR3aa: CSVVSLAGYEQYF

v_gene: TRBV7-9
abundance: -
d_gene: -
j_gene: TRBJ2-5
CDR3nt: TGTGCCAGCAGCTTAGGAGGGGGTGAGACCCAGTACTTC
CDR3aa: CASSLGGGETQYF

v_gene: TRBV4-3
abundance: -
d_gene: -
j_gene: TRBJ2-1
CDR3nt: TGCGCCAGCAGCCACTACTCCAGGGATAAGCAGTTCTTC
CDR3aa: CASSHYSRDKQFF

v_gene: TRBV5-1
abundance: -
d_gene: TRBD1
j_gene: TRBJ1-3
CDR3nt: TGCGCCAGCAGCGTAAGACAGGGGTATGGAAACACCATATATTTT
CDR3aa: CASSVRQGYGNTIYF

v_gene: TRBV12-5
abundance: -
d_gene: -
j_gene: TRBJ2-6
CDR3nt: TGTGCTAGTGGTACGAAGGATGCAGGACAAAGTCGGGCCAACGTCCTGACTTTC
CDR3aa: CASGTKDAGQSRANVLTF

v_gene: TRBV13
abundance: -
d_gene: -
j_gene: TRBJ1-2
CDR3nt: TGTGCCAGCAGCTTTAGCATTGCTCCCGACTATGGCTACACCTTC
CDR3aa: CASSFSIAPDYGYTF

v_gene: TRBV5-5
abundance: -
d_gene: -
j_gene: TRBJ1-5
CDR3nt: TGTGCCAGCAGCTTTAGTCCCGACTCATCTAGCCGGCAGCCCCAGCATTTT
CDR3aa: CASSFSPDSSSRQPQHF

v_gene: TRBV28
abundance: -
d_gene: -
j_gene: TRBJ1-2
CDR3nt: TGTGCCAGCAGTTTCGGGCAGGCCTACTATGGCTACACCTTC
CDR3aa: CASSFGQAYYGYTF

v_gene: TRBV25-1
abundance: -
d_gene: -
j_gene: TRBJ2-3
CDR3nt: TGTGCCAGCAGTGAATTCTCACTTACAGATACGCAGTATTTT
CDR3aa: CASSEFSLTDTQYF

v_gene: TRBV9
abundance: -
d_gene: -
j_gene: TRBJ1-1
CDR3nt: TGTGCCAGCAGCGCGCTAGGGAGGAACACTGAAGCTTTCTTT
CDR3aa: CASSALGRNTEAFF

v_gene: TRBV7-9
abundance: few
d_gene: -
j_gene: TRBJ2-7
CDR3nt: TGTGCCAGCAGCAACACCGGGATACTGGATTACGAGCAGTACTTC
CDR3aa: CASSNTGILDYEQYF

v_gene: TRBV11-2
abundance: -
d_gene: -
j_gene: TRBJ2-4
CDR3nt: TGTGCCAGCAGCTTATTCAGGTCACAGGGAAACATTCAGTACTTC
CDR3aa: CASSLFRSQGNIQYF

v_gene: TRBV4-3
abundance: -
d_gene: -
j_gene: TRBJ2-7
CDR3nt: TGCGCCAGCAGCCAAGATCGCGGGTACGAGCAGTACTTC
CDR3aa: CASSQDRGYEQYF

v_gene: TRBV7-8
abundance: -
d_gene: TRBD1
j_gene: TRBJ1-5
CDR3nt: TGTGCCAGCAGCCCCGGGACAGCTGGGGCCTCCAATCAGCCCCAGCATTTT
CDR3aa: CASSPGTAGASNQPQHF

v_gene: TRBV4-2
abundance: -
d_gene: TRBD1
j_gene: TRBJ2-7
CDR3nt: TGTGCCAGCAGCCAGGGACAGGGAGTAGACTACGAGCAGTACTTC
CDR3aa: CASSQGQGVDYEQYF

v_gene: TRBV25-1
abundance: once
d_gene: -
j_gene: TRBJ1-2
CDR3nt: TGTGCCAGCAGTGAGGTGTCGGGCTACACCTTC
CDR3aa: CASSEVSGYTF